The entry that follows covers one T cell receptor beta chain sequence. Random hexamers were used to reverse transcribe the RNA input (0.5 to 1 ug). TCRdb independently ran MiXCR on the immunoSEQ multiplex PCR reads; one entry per CDR3 protein. This table holds 90,000 or so distinct CDR3 sequences, 90% to 95% found once. These data are taken from a study of CD8 T cells in Susac syndrome. The origin of this receptor is a human donor in good health. Sequenced input: CD8+ T cells from PBMCs.

This CDR3 reads CASSTQRGPTEAFF. In nucleotides, the CDR3 is TGTGCCAGCAGTACCCAGAGGGGGCCCACTGAAGCTTTCTTT. The chain is built from TRBV6-5 and TRBJ1-1; TRBD1 matches at 7 bases. Germline CDR1 MNHEY, CDR2 SVGAGI. CDR3 length: 14 amino acids. After removal of 5 bases from V and 4 bases from J, the junction contained 7 bases not matched to a gene.